Listed here are 5 T cell receptor beta chains from one sample, sequenced in a study of shared clonotypes between healthy human individuals. This table comes from immunoSEQ multiplex PCR, and its TCRdb copy is limited to in-frame clones, with some not included. The table lists approximately 500,000 clones, about 95% of them singletons. Sequencing was done on a sample of naive CD4+ T cells sorted from blood. Subset here: CD45RA+ positively selected. The receptors originated from a woman aged 25 to 45 in good health.

The chain carries TRBV6-5 and TRBJ2-3; 10 bases line up with TRBD2. Germline V gene data show CDR1 as MNHEY and CDR2 as SVGAGI. This CDR3 comprises 15 residues. Trimming at V came to 5 bases and at J to 1 base, leaving 3 bases not matched to a gene. The CDR3 spells CASSKRGGGTDTQYF. The CDR3 nucleotides read TGTGCCAGCAGTAAGCGGGGGGGAGGCACAGATACGCAGTATTTT.

This clone was detected once. The V call is TRBV4-1, the J call TRBJ1-5, with D possibly matching TRBD1 (6 bases). Per the germline V gene, CDR1 is MGHRA and CDR2 is YSYEKL. The CDR3 spans 16 residues. The V gene lost 5 bases and the J gene lost 0 bases, with 14 bases spanning the gap. CDR3 in DNA: TGCGCCAGCAGCAAAAAACAGGGCTATAGCAATCAGCCCCAGCATTTT. This translates into CASSKKQGYSNQPQHF.

This chain links TRBV18 with TRBJ2-3, with 12 bases fitting TRBD2. V dropped 3 bases and J dropped 3; count of bases not matched to a gene: 1. CDR1 is KGHSH, CDR2 LQKENI, per germline. The CDR3 spans 15 residues. CDR3 protein: CASSPTSGRTDTQYF. The CDR3 DNA reads as TGTGCCAGCTCACCGACTAGCGGGAGAACAGATACGCAGTATTTT.

This sequence joins TRBV28 and TRBJ2-1; weak D call: TRBD2 (5 bases). V dropped 6 bases and J dropped 4 bases, with 19 bases sitting between them. This CDR3 has 16 amino acids. CDR1 and CDR2 from the germline V gene are MDHEN and SYDVKM. This CDR3 reads CASSRTLHRGYNEQFF. In DNA form, the CDR3 reads TGTGCCAGCAGCCGCACACTGCACCGGGGATACAATGAGCAGTTCTTC.

There are a few counts of this clone. The chain uses TRBV2 and TRBJ2-7; D uncertain. The CDR3 runs to 10 residues. Looked up from germline, CDR1 is SNHLY and CDR2 is FYNNEI. Trimming cost V 8 bases and J 7 bases, with 9 bases left between them. The CDR3 loop reads CASALIEQYF. The CDR3 coding sequence is TGTGCCAGCGCTTTGATAGAGCAGTACTTC.